This T cell receptor beta chain was captured by sequencing in a study of blood T cell repertoires in COVID-19. The CDR3 is 15 residues long. Trimming left V 6 bases short and J 7 bases short, with 22 bases between. The germline gives CDR1 MNHEY, CDR2 SVGEGT. TCRdb keeps only in-frame clones here, not all; method: immunoSEQ multiplex PCR. In the table there are over 150,000 clones, around nine tenths of which are singletons. This clone was picked up a small number of times. This rearrangement joins TRBV6-2 or TRBV6-3 to TRBJ2-7; perhaps TRBD2 as D (5 bases). This TCR was sampled from a man aged 45-65 years with COVID-19, enrolled during active disease. The specimen sequenced was peripheral blood. The CDR3 sequence is CASSPGGRPRREQYF. In DNA, the CDR3 is TGTGCCAGCAGCCCCGGTGGGCGACCAAGGAGGGAGCAGTACTTC.